The clone carrying this T cell receptor beta chain has just a few counts. Its antigen is not identified. Trimming removed 8 bases from V and 8 bases from J; junction bases left unmatched: 8. This CDR3 is 14 amino acids long. Looked up from germline, CDR1 is MDHEN and CDR2 is SYDVKM. This specimen comes from a study of type 1 regulatory T cells. Study information: T-allo10 is an in vitro-generated, Tr1-enriched CD4 T cell product specific for alloantigen.

Findings of the study overall: Tr1 cells had a more restricted TCR repertoire than non-Tr1 cells.

MiXCR, applied by TCRdb to the reads, yields one record per CDR3 protein. This sample has approximately 45,000 distinct CDR3 sequences, with less than 15% found just once. This chain connects TRBV28 to TRBJ2-2, with TRBD1 identical over 10 bases. Material: cultured non-Tr1 T cells, either the whole culture or a sorted T cell fraction (not recorded which). The TCR was taken from a human donor in good health. CDR3 DNA sequence: TGTGCCAGCTATCCGGGACAGGGGACGGGGGAGCTGTTTTTT. Its translation: CASYPGQGTGELFF.